The 18 T cell receptor beta chains presented below share a single source sample, sequenced in a study of early T cells in non-severe SARS-CoV-2 infection. TCRdb re-called the 5' RACE reads through MiXCR, storing one row per CDR3 protein. The sample lists 85,000 to 100,000 distinct CDR3 sequences; 9.5% to 12% were seen once. Sequenced material: whole blood, taken at baseline. The receptors come from an adult who was a healthcare worker with PCR-confirmed SARS-CoV-2 infection or an uninfected control (not recorded which).

This clonotype has just a few counts. The chain couples TRBV6-5 to TRBJ1-3; D gene ambiguous. The CDR3 spans 14 residues. V was shortened by 6 bases and J by 0 bases, with 9 bases between the two germline ends. Germline V gene sequence: CDR1 MNHEY, CDR2 SVGAGI. The CDR3 loop is CASRADFSGNTIYF. As DNA, the CDR3 is TGTGCCAGCAGAGCGGACTTCTCTGGAAACACCATATATTTT.

The V gene is TRBV11-2, the J gene TRBJ2-1; 8 bases map to TRBD2. CDR3 size: 16 residues. V shed 5 bases and J 5 bases; nucleotides not matched to a gene: 11. From germline, CDR1 is SGHAT and CDR2 FQNNGV. DNA for the CDR3: TGTGCCAGCAGCGTGAAGACGGGGGGGATCAACAATGAGCAGTTCTTC. The encoded protein is CASSVKTGGINNEQFF.

This clonotype showed up just a few times. This chain joins TRBV10-2 and TRBJ2-2; no clear D gene. The V end was cut by 8 bases, the J end by 3 bases, with 7 bases between. CDR1 is WSHSY, CDR2 SAAADI, per germline. There are 12 residues in the CDR3. The CDR3 nucleotides are TGCGCCAGCTATAGGGACACCGGGGAGCTGTTTTTT. It encodes CASYRDTGELFF.

There are a few counts of this clonotype. The DNA of the CDR3 is TGCGCCACCCGGGCATGGGATCGGAACACTGAAGCTTTCTTT. Its protein is CATRAWDRNTEAFF. V is TRBV5-1 and J is TRBJ1-1; D ambiguous. Germline V gene data show CDR1 as SGHRS and CDR2 as YFSETQ. The CDR3 length is 14 residues. V shed 9 bases and J shed 1 base, with 16 bases lying between them. Combining the CDR3 with reference TRBV5-1 and TRBJ1-1 gives the whole variable domain KAGVTQTPRYLIKTRGQQVTLSCSPISGHRSVSWYQQTPGQGLQFLFEYFSETQRNKGNFPGRFSGRQFSNSRSEMNVSTLELGDSALYLCATRAWDRNTEAFFGQGTRLTVV.

This clonotype was found many times. The chain uses TRBV29-1 and TRBJ2-1; D remains unclear. Per the germline V gene, CDR1 is SQVTM and CDR2 is ANQGSEA. The CDR3 is made up of 14 amino acids. With 2 bases removed from V and 3 bases from J, the gap between germline ends came to 11 bases. CDR3 in amino acids: CSVERSANYNEQFF. Here the CDR3 DNA reads TGCAGCGTTGAACGGAGCGCCAACTACAATGAGCAGTTCTTC.

Ten or more counts support this clonotype. The chain employs TRBV29-1 and TRBJ2-7; D call uncertain. From germline, CDR1 is SQVTM and CDR2 ANQGSEA. The CDR3 spans 11 residues. Between the trimmed V and J ends, which lost 1 base and 5 bases, there was a span of 6 bases. CDR3 bases: TGCAGCGTTGAAGTCTGGGACGAGCAGTACTTC. This encodes CSVEVWDEQYF.

This clonotype occurred a few times. The chain carries TRBV20-1 and TRBJ2-2; D gene unclear. Germline loops: CDR1 DFQATT, CDR2 SNEGSKA (reference sequence). V was cut by 3 bases and J by 0 bases, with 8 bases left in between. This CDR3 region has 14 residues. The CDR3 is CSASIQTNTGELFF. The DNA for the CDR3 is TGCAGTGCTAGCATCCAAACGAACACCGGGGAGCTGTTTTTT.

This clonotype was recorded a few times. The chain recombines TRBV10-2 with TRBJ2-7, with D hard to call. Germline assignment: CDR1 WSHSY and CDR2 SAAADI. Trimming stripped 2 bases from V and 4 bases from J, with 15 bases between. CDR3 size: 15 residues. CDR3 amino acids: CASSEPASEFYEQYF. CDR3 bases: TGCGCCAGCAGTGAGCCAGCCTCAGAGTTTTACGAGCAGTACTTC.

The chain recombines TRBV7-9 with TRBJ1-1; D is uncertain. Trimming took 3 bases from V and 0 from J, leaving 8 bases between them. CDR3 length: 14 residues. The germline gives CDR1 SEHNR, CDR2 FQNEAQ (reference sequence). This chain's CDR3 is CASSFGEVNTEAFF. The DNA of the CDR3 is TGTGCCAGCAGCTTTGGGGAGGTGAACACTGAAGCTTTCTTT.

This clonotype was counted a few times. V gene TRBV7-2 combines with J gene TRBJ2-1, with 8 bases lining up with TRBD1. The CDR3 runs 16 residues. The V segment lost 1 base and the J segment 6 bases; nucleotides outside the gene matches: 8. Germline V gene lookup returns CDR1 SGHTA and CDR2 FQGNSA. This CDR3 is CASSLVATGAGNEQFF. CDR3 in DNA: TGTGCCAGCAGCTTAGTCGCGACAGGGGCGGGCAATGAGCAGTTCTTC.

This clonotype has a handful of counts. This chain uses TRBV2 with TRBJ1-4; D is undetermined. Germline CDR1 and CDR2: SNHLY and FYNNEI. V was cut by 7 bases and J by 7 bases, with 10 bases left in between. This CDR3 has 12 residues. CDR3 sequence: CASKPYAEKLFF. The CDR3 DNA reads TGTGCCAGCAAGCCCTATGCTGAAAAACTGTTTTTT.

Only a few counts were recorded for this clonotype. The V gene is TRBV7-9, the J gene TRBJ1-1; TRBD1 matches 11 bases. From germline, CDR1 is SEHNR and CDR2 FQNEAQ (reference sequence). Trimming took 2 bases from V and 4 from J; bases not matched to a gene: 9. There are 17 residues in the CDR3. The CDR3 region is CASSLIRGTGGFTEAFF. The CDR3 DNA reads as TGTGCCAGCAGCTTAATTCGTGGGACAGGGGGATTCACTGAAGCTTTCTTT.

This rearrangement joins TRBV27 to TRBJ2-4; D not resolved. The V end was cut by 0 bases, the J end by 8 bases, with 14 bases between. The germline V gene has CDR1 MNHEY and CDR2 SMNVEV (reference sequence). The CDR3 runs to 15 residues. The CDR3 spells CASSLSYGWSDIQYF. The CDR3 nucleotides read TGTGCCAGCAGTTTATCTTATGGGTGGTCGGACATTCAGTACTTC.

This clonotype was counted between two and nine times. The chain is built from TRBV20-1 and TRBJ2-7, with D maybe TRBD1 (5 bases). V lost 4 bases and J lost 0, with 19 bases in between. Germline assignment: CDR1 DFQATT and CDR2 SNEGSKA (reference sequence). The CDR3 has 16 amino acids. The CDR3 bases are TGCAGTGCTAATGGCAAGAGCGACAGATTCTCCTACGAGCAGTACTTC. Encoded protein: CSANGKSDRFSYEQYF.

The CDR3 region has the DNA TGCAGTGCTCGTCCGGGACTAAACAATGAGCAGTTCTTC. This translates into CSARPGLNNEQFF. This chain joins TRBV20-1 and TRBJ2-1; 7 nucleotides agree with TRBD2. The V gene end was trimmed by 5 bases and the J gene end by 5 bases; junction bases not matched to a gene: 6. CDR3 length equals 13 residues. Looked up from germline, CDR1 is DFQATT and CDR2 is SNEGSKA (reference sequence).

This clonotype was seen a few times. This rearrangement joins TRBV7-9 to TRBJ1-5; the match to TRBD1 covers 7 bases. The V gene end was trimmed by 0 bases and the J gene end by 6 bases; junction bases not matched to a gene: 5. The CDR3 is 15 residues long. Per germline, CDR1 SEHNR and CDR2 FQNEAQ (reference sequence). This chain's CDR3 is CASSLAGGAGQPQHF. The CDR3 DNA is TGTGCCAGCAGCTTAGCAGGGGGCGCGGGTCAGCCCCAGCATTTT.

The chain has TRBV30 and TRBJ2-5; 14 bases map to TRBD2. The germline V gene encodes CDR1 GTSNPN and CDR2 SVGIG (reference sequence). J lost 4 bases, V lost 6 bases, and 10 bases had no gene match. This CDR3 comprises 16 residues. CDR3 nucleotide sequence: TGTGCCTGCCAACTGGGAGGGACTAGCGGGGGAGAGACCCAGTACTTC. This codes for CACQLGGTSGGETQYF.

This clonotype appeared many times. The V and J genes are TRBV7-9 and TRBJ2-3; tentative D call: TRBD2 (7 bases). V dropped 4 bases and J dropped 6 bases, with 20 bases sitting between them. This CDR3 spans 16 amino acids. CDR1 SEHNR and CDR2 FQNEAQ come from the germline V gene (reference sequence). CDR3 residues: CASSSSWGGQRDTQYF. CDR3 bases: TGTGCCAGCAGCTCCAGCTGGGGGGGCCAGAGGGATACGCAGTATTTT.